This T cell receptor beta chain emerged from a study of human T cells and chemical hapten exposure. Study-level background: On the upper back, patch tests were applied with 0.01% DPC and read at 6 days. Study-wide findings and caveats: TCRs whose frequency exceeded 1 in 1000 remained the same following DPC sensitization.

This clonotype was detected ten times or more. Its target is unknown. Germline V gives CDR1 SGDLS, CDR2 YYNGEE. With 4 bases removed from V and 2 bases from J, the gap between germline ends came to 15 bases. The CDR3 covers 16 residues. Sample time point: patch test 1, 2 weeks after DPC sensitization. Indicated treatment: therapeutic diphenylcyclopropenone sensitization with weekly scalp DPC. The study enrolled 18 to 70-year-old alopecia patients suitable for DPC. TCRdb reprocessed the RACE reads with MiXCR, giving one entry per CDR3 protein. Counted here are 150,000 to 200,000 distinct CDR3 sequences, roughly 15% occurring once; the ten biggest clones make up 1.7%.

The source was whole blood, collected in connection with sensitization to the hapten diphenylcyclopropenone (DPC). This receptor was obtained from a woman aged 25 to 45 with alopecia areata. Some clones in this sample may be carry-over from other donors' samples. This chain uses TRBV9 with TRBJ2-2, with D possibly being TRBD2 (5 bases). CDR3 nucleotides: TGTGCCAGCAGCCATAGTAGAGGGAGAAACACCGGGGAGCTGTTTTTT. Protein product: CASSHSRGRNTGELFF.